Given below is one T cell receptor (beta chain) in context. Sequenced by immunoSEQ multiplex PCR; TCRdb stores in-frame clones only, minus some. The repertoire holds hundreds of thousands of clones, with 70% to 90% as singletons. V dropped 6 bases and J dropped 0 bases, with 8 bases sitting between them. From germline, CDR1 is ENHRY and CDR2 SYGVKD. The CDR3 extends over 13 amino acids. This sample was taken from a study of blood T cell repertoires in COVID-19. The TCR originated in a man aged 35 to 55 with acute or convalescent COVID-19. The chain is built from TRBV10-3 and TRBJ1-1; the D is unclear. The material sequenced was peripheral blood. The CDR3 loop is CAISPFLNTEAFF. The DNA of the CDR3 is TGTGCCATCAGCCCTTTTCTGAACACTGAAGCTTTCTTT.